This entry describes one TCR beta chain. PCR primers comprised 60 Vbeta and 13 Jbeta primers. Some clones are missing from TCRdb's copy, which holds only in-frame ones; the method was immunoSEQ multiplex PCR. In the table there are 100,000 to 150,000 clones, around 72% of which are singletons. These data come from a study of cytomegalovirus exposure and HLA in healthy donors. CDR1 MNHEY and CDR2 SVGAGI come from the germline V gene. V trimming: 2 bases; J trimming: 4 bases; junction bases outside the gene matches: 10. CDR3 size: 16 residues. The chain couples TRBV6-5 to TRBJ1-2; TRBD1 agrees at 7 bases. What was sequenced was PBMCs. The source is a woman aged 45-60 years in good health and CMV-seropositive. The chain's CDR3 is CASSYDRDRRLYGYTF. As DNA, the CDR3 is TGTGCCAGCAGTTACGACCGGGACAGACGTCTCTATGGCTACACCTTC.